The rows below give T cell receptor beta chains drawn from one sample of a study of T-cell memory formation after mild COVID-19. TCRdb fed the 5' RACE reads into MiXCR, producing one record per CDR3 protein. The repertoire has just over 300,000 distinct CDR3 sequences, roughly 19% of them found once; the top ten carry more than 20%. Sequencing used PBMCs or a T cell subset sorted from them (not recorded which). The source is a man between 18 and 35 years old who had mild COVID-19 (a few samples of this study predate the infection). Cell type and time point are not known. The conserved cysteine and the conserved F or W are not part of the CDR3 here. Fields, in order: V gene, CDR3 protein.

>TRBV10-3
AISESGRDRENTEAF
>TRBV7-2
ASSLVSGGGETQY
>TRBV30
AWRSPGMGTEAF
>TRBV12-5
ASGWSSTGPNYGYT
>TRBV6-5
ASSYTGLGEKLF
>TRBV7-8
ASSSTGPNTGELF
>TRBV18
ASSGGQGAAYSPLH
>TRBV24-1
ATSDLDEQF
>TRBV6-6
ASTSGGMERPPNYGYT
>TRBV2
ASSEASLPDTQY
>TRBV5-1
ASSLAQGWETQY
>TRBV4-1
ASSQEGQPSTDTQY
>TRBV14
ASSHQGQGNTGELF
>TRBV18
ASSETRRAQNIQY
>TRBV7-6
ASSLRGLTNEKLF
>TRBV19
ASTGHLNTEAF
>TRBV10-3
AISERGQGDEQY
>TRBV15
ATSRGLTGSHYEQY
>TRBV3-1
ASSQGGALPPYEQY
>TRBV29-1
SVVSTEAF
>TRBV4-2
ASSQSTGEDSPLH
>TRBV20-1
SAREGGTGKPQY
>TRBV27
ATSARTGGTYEQY
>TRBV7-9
ASSPGWGNYGYT
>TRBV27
ASSLDAYSNQPQH
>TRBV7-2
ASRGGGETQY
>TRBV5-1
ATAPGQDSYEQY
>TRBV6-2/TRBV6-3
ASTDRSTDTQY
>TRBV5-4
ASSLVDNYGYT
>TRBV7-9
ASSPRLLNEQF
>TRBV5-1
ASRSEAGVTYNEQF
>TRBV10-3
AIRWTDYTGELF
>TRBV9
ASSVAMGTGRTGELF
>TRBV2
ASSELPGGNTGELF
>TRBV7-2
ASRPQSDTQY
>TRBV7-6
ASSLVARGRETQY
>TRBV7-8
ASSFTTTGRIYNEQF
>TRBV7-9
ASSLRQGPYTDTQY
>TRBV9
ASSVGGHWETEAF
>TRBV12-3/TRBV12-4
ASSRARVNTEAF
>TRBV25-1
ASSESQGRGSYEQY
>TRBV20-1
SARGAPQGAETQY
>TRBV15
ATSGIGLNYGYT